These T cell receptor beta chains were read from a single sample in a study of T cells in Graves' hyperthyroidism and ophthalmopathy. TCRdb independently ran MiXCR on the multiplex PCR reads; one entry per CDR3 protein. The table shows approximately 400,000 distinct CDR3 sequences, with around 14% occurring only once. The specimen was blood. These receptors all come from a woman under 30 with Graves' hyperthyroidism. The CDR3 runs from the conserved cysteine through the conserved F or W. A D gene is named only where the DNA matches it firmly. Rows may omit the clone size; those that give it use once, few, many or a size class.

TGTGCCAGCAGCCCGAAGACAGGGGATTATAATTCACCCCTCCACTTT CASSPKTGDYNSPLHF TRBD1 TRBJ1-6 TRBV3-1 .
TGCAGTGCTCCAAGGCACCACAGGGCAGCTGAAGCTTTCTTT CSAPRHHRAAEAFF . TRBJ1-1 TRBV20-1 .
TGTGCCAGCAGTCAGGCGGGGCACAGTAGCAATCAGCCCCAGCATTTT CASSQAGHSSNQPQHF . TRBJ1-5 TRBV11-3 many
TGTGCCAGTAGTATATGGGACAGCAATCAGCCCCAGCATTTT CASSIWDSNQPQHF . TRBJ1-5 TRBV19 few
TGTGCCAGCAGTTCGGGTCTCCCCGGGATCGGATATCAGCCCCAGCATTTT CASSSGLPGIGYQPQHF . TRBJ1-5 TRBV27 .
TGTGCCAGCCCGGACAGAAACACCGGGGAGCTGTTTTTT CASPDRNTGELFF . TRBJ2-2 TRBV28 many
TGTGCCAGCAGTTACTCTCGGTACTCTGGAAACACCATATATTTT CASSYSRYSGNTIYF . TRBJ1-3 TRBV6-5 .
TGTGCCAGCAACCTGGTTGGGACAGGGTCCCACGGTGGCTACACCTTC CASNLVGTGSHGGYTF TRBD1 TRBJ1-2 TRBV6-1 many
TGTGCCAGCAGTCCAGCTCCGAACACCGGGGAGCTGTTTTTT CASSPAPNTGELFF . TRBJ2-2 TRBV6-5 few
TGTGCCAGCAGTTACTCGATCTCCACTGAAGCTTTCTTT CASSYSISTEAFF . TRBJ1-1 TRBV6-6 many
TGTGCCAGCAGCTCCGGACAGCACACTGAAGCTTTCTTT CASSSGQHTEAFF . TRBJ1-1 TRBV7-2 many
TGTGCCAGCAAGGTCCTAGCGGGGGGGCCTAGCACCGGGGAGCTGTTTTTT CASKVLAGGPSTGELFF TRBD2 TRBJ2-2 TRBV2 many
TGTGCCAGCAGACCACTACTAGCGGTCCTAGGTGGTGAGCAGTTCTTC CASRPLLAVLGGEQFF TRBD2 TRBJ2-1 TRBV5-5 many
TGTGCCACCAGGACAGGGGGAGAAAACACTGAAGCTTTCTTT CATRTGGENTEAFF TRBD1 TRBJ1-1 TRBV24-1 many
TGTGCCAGCAGCAGATCTCAGGGGCTGGGGCAGTACTTC CASSRSQGLGQYF . TRBJ2-7 TRBV5-5 many
TGTGCCAGCAGTTCGGAAGCCCTTGGCCGGGCCAAAAACATTCAGTACTTC CASSSEALGRAKNIQYF . TRBJ2-4 TRBV12-3/TRBV12-4 many
TGTGCCAGCAGCTTGACGGGGGCGCGGGAGACCCAGTACTTC CASSLTGARETQYF . TRBJ2-5 TRBV5-5 many
TGCAGTGCTAGAGATACAAGGGGCCCGACAGATACGCAGTATTTT CSARDTRGPTDTQYF . TRBJ2-3 TRBV20-1 many
TGTGCCAGCAGGGGGGAGGGGGCTATGAGGGGCACTGAAGCTTTCTTT CASRGEGAMRGTEAFF TRBD1 TRBJ1-1 TRBV2 .
TGTGCCAGCAGTTCCGCCTTGATCGAACCCGGAGAAAAACTGTTTTTT CASSSALIEPGEKLFF . TRBJ1-4 TRBV6-2/TRBV6-3 many
TGTGCCAGCAGCCGGACAGGGGATCAGCCCCAGCATTTT CASSRTGDQPQHF TRBD1 TRBJ1-5 TRBV3-1 many
TGTGCCAGCAGTTTATCCGGGACTAGAAGCTACGAGCAGTACTTC CASSLSGTRSYEQYF TRBD2 TRBJ2-7 TRBV27 few
TGTGCCAGCATGGCCCGGGGAGGGGGTGGCAATGAGCAGTTCTTC CASMARGGGGNEQFF . TRBJ2-1 TRBV7-2 many
TGCAGTGCTAGGGTGGTGGCAGATACGCAGTATTTT CSARVVADTQYF . TRBJ2-3 TRBV20-1 many
TGCAGTGCTCACTCGAGGGGAAGGACACCCTACGAGCAGTACTTC CSAHSRGRTPYEQYF . TRBJ2-7 TRBV20-1 few
TGTGCCAGCAGGTCCGGGGGTGGAGGACAGCCCCAGCATTTT CASRSGGGGQPQHF . TRBJ1-5 TRBV28 many
TGTGCCAGCAGCGCGCCCTGGGGGCGCGATGAGCAGTTCTTC CASSAPWGRDEQFF . TRBJ2-1 TRBV9 few
TGTGCCAGCAGTTTAGGGAATAAGTATGGCTACACCTTC CASSLGNKYGYTF . TRBJ1-2 TRBV12-3/TRBV12-4 many
TGCAGTGCTAGAGTTTATTCGGGGATGAACACTGAAGCTTTCTTT CSARVYSGMNTEAFF . TRBJ1-1 TRBV20-1 many
TGTGCCAGCACCACGTCCACTAGCGGGATCACAGATACGCAGTATTTT CASTTSTSGITDTQYF TRBD2 TRBJ2-3 TRBV11-2 many
TGTGCCAGCAGTTACTTCGGGGGAGACACCGGGGAGCTGTTTTTT CASSYFGGDTGELFF . TRBJ2-2 TRBV6-5 .
TGTGCCAGCAGTCTATACTCTAACGGGGAGGATGAGCAGTTCTTC CASSLYSNGEDEQFF . TRBJ2-1 TRBV6-2/TRBV6-3 few
TGCGCCAGCAGCCAAGTTCCCCGGAAGGATAACACTGAAGCTTTCTTT CASSQVPRKDNTEAFF . TRBJ1-1 TRBV4-3 .
TGTGCCAGCAGTTACTCGAAGGCCGCAGGGCGTCCCGGGGAGCTGTTTTTT CASSYSKAAGRPGELFF . TRBJ2-2 TRBV6-6 few
TGTGCCAGCAGCTGGTCTATTGGGGAGCTGTTTTTT CASSWSIGELFF . TRBJ2-2 TRBV5-6 .
TGTGCCAGTAGCTTAACGACAGGGGAGACCCAGTACTTC CASSLTTGETQYF TRBD1 TRBJ2-5 TRBV19 few
TGTGCCAGCAGTGTTAGTGAGGATACGCAGTATTTT CASSVSEDTQYF . TRBJ2-3 TRBV25-1 .
TGCGCCGCCCGGGACCTAAACACCGGGGAGCTGTTTTTT CAARDLNTGELFF . TRBJ2-2 TRBV10-1 .
TGTGCCAGCAGCTCCTACCTGGGGGGCAGGGAGGAGCGGAGGTACACCTTC CASSSYLGGREERRYTF . TRBJ1-2 TRBV7-9 few
TGTGCCAGCAGCTTAGATCACACGGAGCAGTACTTC CASSLDHTEQYF . TRBJ2-7 TRBV11-2 many
TGCAGTGTCCCACCCAGACTTGGCTATGGCTACACCTTC CSVPPRLGYGYTF . TRBJ1-2 TRBV20-1 .
TGTGCCAGCAGCTTAAGCAGGACCTTTAATGAAAAACTGTTTTTT CASSLSRTFNEKLFF . TRBJ1-4 TRBV11-2 few